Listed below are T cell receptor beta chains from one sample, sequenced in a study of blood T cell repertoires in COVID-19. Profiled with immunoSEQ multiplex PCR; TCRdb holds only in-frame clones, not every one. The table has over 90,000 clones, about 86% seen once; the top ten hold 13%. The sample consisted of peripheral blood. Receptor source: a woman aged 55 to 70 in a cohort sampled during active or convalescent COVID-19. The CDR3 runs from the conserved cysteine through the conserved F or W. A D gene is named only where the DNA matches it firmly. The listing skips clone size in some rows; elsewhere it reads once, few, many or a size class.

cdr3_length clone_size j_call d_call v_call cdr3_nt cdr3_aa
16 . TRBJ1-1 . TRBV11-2 TGTGCCAGCAGCTTGCAAAGGGGGATGATGAACACTGAAGCTTTCTTT CASSLQRGMMNTEAFF
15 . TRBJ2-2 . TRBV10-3 TGTGCCATCAGATCGGGACTCGATAACACCGGGGAGCTGTTTTTT CAIRSGLDNTGELFF
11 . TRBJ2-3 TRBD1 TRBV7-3 TGTGCCAGCGGACAGGGAAATACGCAGTATTTT CASGQGNTQYF
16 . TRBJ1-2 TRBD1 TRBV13 TGTGCCAGCAGCTTAGGAAGGACAGGGCCAGGATATGGCTACACCTTC CASSLGRTGPGYGYTF
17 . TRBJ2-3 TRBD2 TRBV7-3 TGTGCCAGCAGCTCACGGACTAGCGGGGCGGCCGTAGATACGCAGTATTTT CASSSRTSGAAVDTQYF
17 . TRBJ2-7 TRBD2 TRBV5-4 TGTGCCAGCAGCTTGGGGGGGCTTGAGCTAGCGGGGTACGAGCAGTACTTC CASSLGGLELAGYEQYF
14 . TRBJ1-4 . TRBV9 TGTGCCAGCAGCTCTACAGGGCGTAATGAAAAACTGTTTTTT CASSSTGRNEKLFF
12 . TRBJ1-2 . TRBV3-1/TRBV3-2 TGTGCCAGCAGCCAAGATTCCCGGGGCTACACCTTC CASSQDSRGYTF
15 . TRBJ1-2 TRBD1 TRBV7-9 TGTGCCAGCAGCCCCGGGACAGGGGTTAACTATGGCTACACCTTC CASSPGTGVNYGYTF
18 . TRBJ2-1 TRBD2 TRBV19 TGTGCCAGTACCCGGGTAGTGCGGGAGGGCCCTCTCTACAATGAGCAGTTCTTC CASTRVVREGPLYNEQFF
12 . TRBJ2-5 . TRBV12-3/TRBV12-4 TGTGCCAGCAGCCAGACACAAGAGACCCAGTACTTC CASSQTQETQYF
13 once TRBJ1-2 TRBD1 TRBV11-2 TGTGCCAGCAGGTTACAGGGGGGCAATGGCTACACCTTC CASRLQGGNGYTF
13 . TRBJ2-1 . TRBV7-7 TGTGCTAGCAGCTTGGGAGTTTGGAATGAGCAGTTCTTC CASSLGVWNEQFF
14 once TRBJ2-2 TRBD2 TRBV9 TGTGCCAGCAGGGAAGGACTAGCTCGGGGGGAGCTGTTTTTT CASREGLARGELFF
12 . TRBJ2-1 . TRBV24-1 TGTGCCACCAGTGACCCATACAATGAGCAGTTCTTC CATSDPYNEQFF
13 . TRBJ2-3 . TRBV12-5 TGTGCTAGTGGTAGCGGAGGCACAGATACGCAGTATTTT CASGSGGTDTQYF
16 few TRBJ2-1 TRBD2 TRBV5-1 TGCGCCAGCAGCCCCGCGCTAAGGCTAGCGGGGATAGAGCAGTTCTTC CASSPALRLAGIEQFF
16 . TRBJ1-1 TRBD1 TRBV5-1 TGCGCCAGCAGCCCTCGACAGGGTTCGGGTTACACTGAAGCTTTCTTT CASSPRQGSGYTEAFF
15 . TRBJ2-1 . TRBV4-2 TGTGCCAGCAGCCAAGAATCGTACGACAGCCTCATGGAGTTCTTC CASSQESYDSLMEFF
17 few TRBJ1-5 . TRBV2 TGTGCCAGCAGTGAAGCGCTCAGGACAGCATATAATCAGCCCCAGCATTTT CASSEALRTAYNQPQHF
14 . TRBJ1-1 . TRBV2 TGTGCCAGCAGGATTGACGGAGAGAACACTGAAGCTTTCTTT CASRIDGENTEAFF
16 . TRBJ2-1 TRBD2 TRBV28 TGTGCCAGCAGTTTAGGGACTAGCGGGAGGGCCTTGGTGCAGTTCTTC CASSLGTSGRALVQFF
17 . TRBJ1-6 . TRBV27 TGTGCCAGCAGTCGGCGCGTTTCGGGGAAGGGTAATTCACCCCTCCACTTT CASSRRVSGKGNSPLHF
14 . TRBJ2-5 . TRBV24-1 TGTGCCACCTCCAAGGACGGGAGCGGGGAGACCCAGTACTTC CATSKDGSGETQYF
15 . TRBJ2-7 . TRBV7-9 TGTGCCAGCAGTTCTGGACGGGAGCTCTCCTACGAGCAGTACTTC CASSSGRELSYEQYF
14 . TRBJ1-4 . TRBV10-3 TGTGCCATCAGTGAGCGGGCAGGGAATGAAAAACTGTTTTTT CAISERAGNEKLFF
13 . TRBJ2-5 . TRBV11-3 TGTGCCAGCAGCTTTGGGCAGGGCGAGACCCAGTACTTC CASSFGQGETQYF
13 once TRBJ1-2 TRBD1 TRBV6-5 TGTGCCAGCAGTTACTCAGGGGGCTCTGGCTACACCTTC CASSYSGGSGYTF
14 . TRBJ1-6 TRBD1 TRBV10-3 TGTGCCATCAAAGGAACAGGGGTCAATTCACCCCTCCACTTT CAIKGTGVNSPLHF
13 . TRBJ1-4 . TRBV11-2 TGTGCCAGCAGCGGGGGACTGGGTGAAAAACTGTTTTTT CASSGGLGEKLFF
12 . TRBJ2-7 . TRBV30 TGTGCCTGGAGTGTAATTCAGGACGAGCAGTACTTC CAWSVIQDEQYF
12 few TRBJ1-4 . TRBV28 TGTGCCAGCAGCGGGTGGAATGAAAAACTGTTTTTT CASSGWNEKLFF
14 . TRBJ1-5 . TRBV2 TGTGCCAGCAGCGCACAGGAAAAGATTCAGCCCCAGCATTTT CASSAQEKIQPQHF
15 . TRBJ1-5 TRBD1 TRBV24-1 TGTGCCACCAGTGATAAGGGGGCAGGTAATCAGCCCCAGCATTTT CATSDKGAGNQPQHF
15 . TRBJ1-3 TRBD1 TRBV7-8 TGTGCCAGCAGCACCGACAGGGTGGCTGGAAACACCATATATTTT CASSTDRVAGNTIYF
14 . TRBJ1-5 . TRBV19 TGTGCCAGTAGTCTAGGACAGACTAATCAGCCCCAGCATTTT CASSLGQTNQPQHF
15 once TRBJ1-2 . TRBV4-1 TGCGCCAGCAGCCAAGATGTGGCACAGAGCTATGGCTACACCTTC CASSQDVAQSYGYTF
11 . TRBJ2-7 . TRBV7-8 TGTCCCCGGGGGGCCTCCTACGAGCAGTACTTC CPRGASYEQYF
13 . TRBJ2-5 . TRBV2 TGTGCCACCACCCTGGCCTTCCAAGAGACCCAGTACTTC CATTLAFQETQYF
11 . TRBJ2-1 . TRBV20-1 TGCAGTGGAGAGACTTACAATGAGCAGTTCTTC CSGETYNEQFF
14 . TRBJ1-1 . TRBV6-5 TGTGCCAGCTATAGAGACAGGATGAGCACTGAAGCTTTCTTT CASYRDRMSTEAFF
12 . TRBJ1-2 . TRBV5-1 TGCGCCAGCAGCTTGGACAGGGCTGGCTACACCTTC CASSLDRAGYTF
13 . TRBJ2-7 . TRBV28 TGTGCCAGCAGGGGAGGGGGGAGGCACGAGCAGTACTTC CASRGGGRHEQYF
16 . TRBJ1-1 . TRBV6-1 TGTGCCAGCAGTGTCTCCGGAGTACATATGAACACTGAAGCTTTCTTT CASSVSGVHMNTEAFF
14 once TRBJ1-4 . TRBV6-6 TGTGCCAGCAGTCCCCCCAGGGAGGGTGAAAAACTGTTTTTT CASSPPREGEKLFF
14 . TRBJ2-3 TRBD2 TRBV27 TGTGCCAGCAGTCTAGCGGGAGTGAGAGATACGCAGTATTTT CASSLAGVRDTQYF
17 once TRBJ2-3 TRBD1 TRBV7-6 TGTGCCAGCAGCGCACGGGGCAGGGGGCTCATCACAGATACGCAGTATTTT CASSARGRGLITDTQYF
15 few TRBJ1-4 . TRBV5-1 TGCGCCAGCAGCCCAGGGTCAGCAACTAATGAAAAACTGTTTTTT CASSPGSATNEKLFF
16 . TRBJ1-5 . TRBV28 TGTGCCAGCGGCCCTCCCGGGGGAAACCTAAATCAGCCCCAGCATTTT CASGPPGGNLNQPQHF
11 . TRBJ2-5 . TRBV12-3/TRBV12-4 TGTGCCAGCAGTTTCGGAGAGACCCAGTACTTC CASSFGETQYF
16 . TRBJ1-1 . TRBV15 TGTGCCACCAGCAGAGGAGGGGCGGGGATGAACACTGAAGCTTTCTTT CATSRGGAGMNTEAFF
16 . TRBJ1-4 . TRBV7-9 TGTGCCAGCAGCCGTGGGGCCCGACAGGCTAATGAAAAACTGTTTTTT CASSRGARQANEKLFF
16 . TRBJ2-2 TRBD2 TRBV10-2 TGCGCCAGCAGACGGGTCGGCGGGAGAGGCGCCGGGGAGCTGTTTTTT CASRRVGGRGAGELFF
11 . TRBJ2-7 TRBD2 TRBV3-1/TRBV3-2 TGTGCCAGCAGCCAAGATTTACGGACTAGCTTC CASSQDLRTSF
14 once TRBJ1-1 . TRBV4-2 TGTGCCAGCAGCCAAGACAGTAAGAACACTGAAGCTTTCTTT CASSQDSKNTEAFF
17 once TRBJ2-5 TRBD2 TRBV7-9 TGTGCCAGCAGCTTATGGGGACTAGCGGGAGTTCAAGAGACCCAGTACTTC CASSLWGLAGVQETQYF
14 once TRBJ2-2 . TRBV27 TGTGCCACGAGGGAAAACCTATGGGCCGGGGAGCTGTTTTTT CATRENLWAGELFF